Listed below are T cell receptor beta chains from one sample, sequenced in a study of blood T cell repertoires in COVID-19. The protocol was immunoSEQ multiplex PCR, while the TCRdb copy is restricted to in-frame clones and leaves out a portion. The table shows around 110,000 clones, with around nine tenths occurring only once. Material for sequencing was peripheral blood. These receptors were taken from a man aged 35-49 years with acute or convalescent COVID-19. Both conserved end residues are part of each CDR3. The D gene is left open where the match is weak. Clone size appears in some rows only: once, few, many, or a class for an expanded clone.

D gene: TRBD2; J gene: TRBJ2-3; clone size: .; V gene: TRBV4-3; CDR3 protein: CASSRSLFSGANTDTQYF; CDR3 DNA: TGCGCCAGCAGCCGTAGTCTCTTTAGCGGGGCCAACACAGATACGCAGTATTTT
D gene: .; J gene: TRBJ2-7; clone size: .; V gene: TRBV11-2; CDR3 protein: CASSFEQGRAYEQYF; CDR3 DNA: TGTGCCAGCAGTTTCGAACAGGGCAGGGCCTACGAGCAGTACTTC
D gene: .; J gene: TRBJ1-1; clone size: .; V gene: TRBV7-2; CDR3 protein: CASSIEQGLGTEAFF; CDR3 DNA: TGTGCCAGCAGCATCGAACAGGGCTTAGGGACTGAAGCTTTCTTT
D gene: .; J gene: TRBJ1-2; clone size: .; V gene: TRBV6-4; CDR3 protein: CASSEGGGSYTF; CDR3 DNA: TGTGCCAGCAGTGAGGGGGGTGGGAGCTACACCTTC
D gene: .; J gene: TRBJ2-1; clone size: .; V gene: TRBV18; CDR3 protein: CASSPTDNEQFF; CDR3 DNA: TGTGCCAGCTCACCAACGGACAATGAGCAGTTCTTC
D gene: TRBD1; J gene: TRBJ2-5; clone size: .; V gene: TRBV5-1; CDR3 protein: CASSLGGTEGETQYF; CDR3 DNA: TGCGCCAGCAGCTTGGGGGGGACAGAGGGAGAGACCCAGTACTTC
D gene: TRBD2; J gene: TRBJ2-5; clone size: .; V gene: TRBV7-6; CDR3 protein: CASSLTSGRALETQYF; CDR3 DNA: TGTGCCAGCAGCCTCACTAGCGGGAGGGCCTTAGAGACCCAGTACTTC
D gene: .; J gene: TRBJ2-1; clone size: .; V gene: TRBV19; CDR3 protein: CASSFSPGLNSPSYAEQFF; CDR3 DNA: TGTGCCAGTAGTTTCTCTCCGGGACTCAACTCCCCCTCCTACGCTGAGCAGTTCTTC
D gene: .; J gene: TRBJ2-1; clone size: .; V gene: TRBV7-6; CDR3 protein: CASSLGTVSYNEQFF; CDR3 DNA: TGTGCCAGCAGCTTGGGGACTGTAAGTTACAATGAGCAGTTCTTC
D gene: TRBD2; J gene: TRBJ2-3; clone size: .; V gene: TRBV14; CDR3 protein: CASSPRVLAGYFLADTQYF; CDR3 DNA: TGTGCCAGCAGCCCTAGGGTTCTAGCGGGATATTTCCTTGCAGATACGCAGTATTTT
D gene: TRBD1; J gene: TRBJ2-2; clone size: .; V gene: TRBV19; CDR3 protein: CASMTGTGNTGELFF; CDR3 DNA: TGTGCCAGTATGACCGGGACAGGAAACACCGGGGAGCTGTTTTTT
D gene: .; J gene: TRBJ2-5; clone size: .; V gene: TRBV5-1; CDR3 protein: CASSLEAGIGETQYF; CDR3 DNA: TGCGCCAGCAGCTTGGAGGCAGGGATAGGAGAGACCCAGTACTTC
D gene: TRBD1; J gene: TRBJ2-7; clone size: .; V gene: TRBV7-2; CDR3 protein: CASSLVGTGLYEQYF; CDR3 DNA: TGTGCCAGCAGCTTAGTGGGGACAGGGCTCTACGAGCAGTACTTC
D gene: .; J gene: TRBJ1-2; clone size: .; V gene: TRBV10-3; CDR3 protein: CAISPGANYGYTF; CDR3 DNA: TGTGCCATCAGTCCAGGGGCTAACTATGGCTACACCTTC
D gene: .; J gene: TRBJ2-7; clone size: .; V gene: TRBV5-6; CDR3 protein: CASSPRPDRHYEQYF; CDR3 DNA: TGTGCCAGCAGCCCACGACCGGACAGACACTACGAGCAGTACTTC
D gene: TRBD1; J gene: TRBJ2-5; clone size: .; V gene: TRBV7-9; CDR3 protein: CASSLFGTGPPETQYF; CDR3 DNA: TGTGCCAGCAGCTTATTCGGGACAGGACCCCCAGAGACCCAGTACTTC
D gene: .; J gene: TRBJ1-1; clone size: .; V gene: TRBV9; CDR3 protein: CASSVAPTGGNTEAFF; CDR3 DNA: TGTGCCAGCAGCGTAGCCCCGACAGGAGGAAACACTGAAGCTTTCTTT
D gene: .; J gene: TRBJ1-2; clone size: once; V gene: TRBV4-1; CDR3 protein: CASSQEPGTFYYGYTF; CDR3 DNA: TGCGCCAGCAGCCAAGAACCCGGGACATTCTACTATGGCTACACCTTC
D gene: .; J gene: TRBJ1-4; clone size: .; V gene: TRBV11-2; CDR3 protein: CASSLAPGRPGKLFF; CDR3 DNA: TGTGCCAGCAGCTTAGCACCCGGTAGACCGGGGAAACTGTTTTTT
D gene: .; J gene: TRBJ1-2; clone size: once; V gene: TRBV9; CDR3 protein: CASSYTENYGYTF; CDR3 DNA: TGTGCCAGCAGCTACACAGAAAACTATGGCTACACCTTC
D gene: .; J gene: TRBJ2-3; clone size: .; V gene: TRBV2; CDR3 protein: CASSVGASADTQYF; CDR3 DNA: TGTGCCAGCAGTGTGGGGGCCTCGGCAGATACGCAGTATTTT
D gene: .; J gene: TRBJ2-7; clone size: .; V gene: TRBV14; CDR3 protein: CASSQGSLRGTPYEQYF; CDR3 DNA: TGTGCCAGCAGCCAAGGGTCCCTCCGAGGGACACCCTACGAGCAGTACTTC